These T cell receptor beta chains were read from a single sample in a study of early T cells in non-severe SARS-CoV-2 infection. TCRdb analysed the 5' RACE reads with MiXCR anew, one entry per CDR3 protein. This sample has some 80,000 distinct CDR3 sequences; 10% to 15% occur once, and the top ten carry about 14%. Specimen: whole blood, collected at baseline. These receptors were taken from an adult who was a healthcare worker with PCR-confirmed SARS-CoV-2 infection or an uninfected control (not recorded which). The donor label of this sample is uncertain. CDR3s include the opening cysteine and the closing phenylalanine or tryptophan. A D gene is named only where the DNA matches it firmly. Only some rows state a clone size, as once, few, many or a class for expanded clones.

D	size	length	V	J	DNA	CDR3
-	-	12	TRBV20-1	TRBJ2-3	TGCAGTGCCCGGGACAACACAGATACGCAGTATTTT	CSARDNTDTQYF
TRBD2	many	15	TRBV27	TRBJ2-3	TGTGCCAGCAGTTTAGGTGGGACTAGCGCTGATACGCAGTATTTT	CASSLGGTSADTQYF
-	few	20	TRBV18	TRBJ1-6	TGTGCCAGCTCACCTTGGGCGATTGGGACGGGGAGCTCCTATAATTCACCCCTCCACTTT	CASSPWAIGTGSSYNSPLHF
-	-	16	TRBV4-1	TRBJ2-1	TGCGCCAGCAGCCAAGTAGGGGGGACCGAATACAATGAGCAGTTCTTC	CASSQVGGTEYNEQFF
TRBD2	-	14	TRBV20-1	TRBJ2-5	TGCAGTGTCAAAGCGGGAGGAGGGTCAGAGACCCAGTACTTC	CSVKAGGGSETQYF
-	many	17	TRBV9	TRBJ2-7	TGTGCCATCTCTCCCCTAACCGGGACGCCTAGCTCCTACGAGCAGTACTTC	CAISPLTGTPSSYEQYF
-	-	13	TRBV7-3	TRBJ2-1	TGTGCCAGCAGCTTCGCCGGGGGCGGTGAGCAGTTCTTC	CASSFAGGGEQFF
-	few	16	TRBV20-1	TRBJ2-1	TGCAGTGCTAGAGACATCCGGGACTCGTCCTACAATGAGCAGTTCTTC	CSARDIRDSSYNEQFF
-	-	15	TRBV12-5	TRBJ2-3	TGTGCTAGTACAATGGGGGGCCGGACCTTCGGTACGCAGTATTTT	CASTMGGRTFGTQYF
-	many	15	TRBV6-6	TRBJ2-1	TGTGCCAGCAGTCCCGACTATCCCCCTCTGAATGAGCAGTTCTTC	CASSPDYPPLNEQFF
-	-	16	TRBV12-3/TRBV12-4	TRBJ2-4	TGTGCCAGCAATACAAGTCATGGCAATGCCAAAAACATTCAGTACTTC	CASNTSHGNAKNIQYF
-	many	13	TRBV14	TRBJ1-5	TGTGCCAGCAGCCAAGATCGCTGGCAGCCCCAGCATTTT	CASSQDRWQPQHF
TRBD1	many	14	TRBV2	TRBJ1-5	TGTGCCAGCAGTCATACAGGGGAAGTCGAGCCCCAGCATTTT	CASSHTGEVEPQHF
-	many	14	TRBV12-3/TRBV12-4	TRBJ1-5	TGTGCCAGCAGTCCATTCCCGGGACTTCAGCCCCAGCATTTT	CASSPFPGLQPQHF
-	-	12	TRBV14	TRBJ2-3	TGTGCCAGCAGCCAAGGGATTCTTACGCAGTATTTT	CASSQGILTQYF
-	few	15	TRBV9	TRBJ2-1	TGTGCCAGCAGCGTAGCACGGACGAAGGACGATGAGCAGTTCTTC	CASSVARTKDDEQFF
-	many	13	TRBV9	TRBJ1-2	TGTGCCAGCTACTCCGGGACACCGACCGGCTACACCTTC	CASYSGTPTGYTF
-	many	11	TRBV25-1	TRBJ2-1	TGTGCCAGCGGCAGGGGAAATGAGCAGTTCTTC	CASGRGNEQFF
-	many	15	TRBV4-1	TRBJ2-7	TGCGCCAGCAGCCAAGAACCCAGGGGCTCATACGAGCAGTACTTC	CASSQEPRGSYEQYF
-	-	16	TRBV7-9	TRBJ1-6	TGTGCCAGCAGCCCCCCCCGGGCTTATCGGAATTCACCCCTCCACTTT	CASSPPRAYRNSPLHF
-	many	12	TRBV7-2	TRBJ2-7	TGTGCCAGCAGCCCGAGCTACTACGAGCAGTACTTC	CASSPSYYEQYF
-	-	13	TRBV6-1	TRBJ1-1	TGTGCCAGCAGTGAAGGAGTGAACACTGAAGCTTTCTTT	CASSEGVNTEAFF
TRBD2	many	14	TRBV2	TRBJ2-7	TGTGCCAGCACCAGTGTCTCAGCGGGATACGAGCAGTACTTC	CASTSVSAGYEQYF
-	few	12	TRBV4-2	TRBJ2-3	TGTGCCAGCAGCCAAGGCGGGGACTCTCGGTATTTT	CASSQGGDSRYF
-	many	14	TRBV6-5	TRBJ1-5	TGTGCCAGCAGTTACGGTCGGACCAATCAGCCCCAGCATTTT	CASSYGRTNQPQHF
-	-	16	TRBV6-2/TRBV6-3	TRBJ2-2	TGTGCCAGCAGTTATATTCCGGGCCTAGTTACCGGGGAGCTGTTTTTT	CASSYIPGLVTGELFF
-	-	11	TRBV6-1	TRBJ1-1	TGTGCCACCAGGGTTTATACTGAAGCTTTCTTT	CATRVYTEAFF
TRBD2	-	15	TRBV19	TRBJ2-5	TGTGCCAGTAGTATTCTAGCGGGAGAGCGAGAGACCCAGTACTTC	CASSILAGERETQYF
-	-	12	TRBV11-2	TRBJ2-7	TGTGCCAGCAGCTTAGATCCCTACGAGCAGTACTTC	CASSLDPYEQYF
TRBD1	few	21	TRBV27	TRBJ1-5	TGTGCCAGCAGTTTATCTAGGGGACAGCTCTCCGATCGCCCCGGCAATCAGCCCCAGCATTTT	CASSLSRGQLSDRPGNQPQHF
-	many	14	TRBV7-9	TRBJ2-1	TGTGCCAGCAGCTTAGCCCAGACCATGGATGAGCAGTTCTTC	CASSLAQTMDEQFF
-	few	14	TRBV20-1	TRBJ2-7	TGCAGTGCTAGAGAGGGCGGGGCTACCTACGAGCAGTACTTC	CSAREGGATYEQYF
-	-	17	TRBV1	TRBJ2-4	TGCACCAGCAGCCAAAACCCGGGGGAGGTAGCCAAAAACATTCAGTACTTC	CTSSQNPGEVAKNIQYF
-	-	13	TRBV7-2	TRBJ2-5	TGTGCCAGCAGCTTCATGCCCCAAGAGACCCAGTACTTC	CASSFMPQETQYF
-	many	13	TRBV20-1	TRBJ1-1	TGCAGTGCGAACCGACAGCCGAACACTGAAGCTTTCTTT	CSANRQPNTEAFF
-	-	12	TRBV20-1	TRBJ1-6	TGCAGTGCTAGAGAGGGGGGTTCACCCCTCCACTTT	CSAREGGSPLHF
-	many	13	TRBV7-3	TRBJ1-1	TGTGCCAGCAGCTTAATGGGAAACACTGAAGCTTTCTTT	CASSLMGNTEAFF
-	many	15	TRBV10-3	TRBJ1-5	TGTGCCATCAGTAAACAGGGTGGTCGAGGGCAGCCCCAGCATTTT	CAISKQGGRGQPQHF
-	-	15	TRBV4-2	TRBJ2-1	TGTGCCAGCAGCCAAGGGGGGGCCCACCGCAATGAGCAGTTCTTC	CASSQGGAHRNEQFF
-	many	18	TRBV14	TRBJ2-7	TGTGCCAGCACGAAGGAAACAGGGTTTCTTCGACGATCCTACGAGCAGTACTTC	CASTKETGFLRRSYEQYF
TRBD2	many	16	TRBV9	TRBJ2-3	TGTGCCAGCAGCCCGCGGACTAGCGGGGGCTCAGATACGCAGTATTTT	CASSPRTSGGSDTQYF
-	few	15	TRBV9	TRBJ2-7	TGTGCCAGCAGCGTTGGACTCCATAGCTCCTACGAGCAGTACTTC	CASSVGLHSSYEQYF
-	-	11	TRBV20-1	TRBJ1-2	TGCAGTGCTCCTAGACAAATTGGCTACACCTTC	CSAPRQIGYTF
TRBD1	many	15	TRBV9	TRBJ1-4	TGTGCCAGCAGCGCCGGACAGGCCCATAATGAAAAACTGTTTTTT	CASSAGQAHNEKLFF
-	many	15	TRBV12-3/TRBV12-4	TRBJ2-3	TGTGCCAGCACCTTCAGTGGACTTAGCACAGATACGCAGTATTTT	CASTFSGLSTDTQYF
-	few	13	TRBV7-3	TRBJ2-3	TGTGCCAGCAGCGGAACACGAACGGATACGCAGTATTTT	CASSGTRTDTQYF
-	many	17	TRBV7-8	TRBJ1-6	TGTGCCAGCAGCGCCACGACAGCGCCCCTACATAATTCACCCCTCCACTTT	CASSATTAPLHNSPLHF
-	few	15	TRBV20-1	TRBJ2-2	TGCAGTGCTCCCGCCGGGGGGCGGGACACCGGGGAGCTGTTTTTT	CSAPAGGRDTGELFF
-	few	14	TRBV3-1	TRBJ1-1	TGTGCCAGCAGCCGCGGGAGCATTAACACTGAAGCTTTCTTT	CASSRGSINTEAFF
-	few	12	TRBV24-1	TRBJ2-3	TGTGCCACCAGTGATCCTGAAGATACGCAGTATTTT	CATSDPEDTQYF
TRBD2	-	16	TRBV4-2	TRBJ2-1	TGTGCCAGCAGCCAATCTAGCGGGAGAGCCAGCGGCGAGCAGTTCTTC	CASSQSSGRASGEQFF
-	few	14	TRBV7-6	TRBJ2-5	TGTGCCAGCAGCTTCATTAAGGGCCGAGAGACCCAGTACTTC	CASSFIKGRETQYF
-	-	16	TRBV7-6	TRBJ2-2	TGTGCCAGCAGCTTAGTTGGGGGCAGCGTCACCGGGGAGCTGTTTTTT	CASSLVGGSVTGELFF
TRBD2	-	16	TRBV7-9	TRBJ2-1	TGTGCCAGCAGCCCCCCTAGCGGAAACTCCTACAATGAGCAGTTCTTC	CASSPPSGNSYNEQFF
-	few	16	TRBV12-3/TRBV12-4	TRBJ2-1	TGTGCCAGCAGTCCGCCTAGCCTGGGCTCCTACAATGAGCAGTTCTTC	CASSPPSLGSYNEQFF